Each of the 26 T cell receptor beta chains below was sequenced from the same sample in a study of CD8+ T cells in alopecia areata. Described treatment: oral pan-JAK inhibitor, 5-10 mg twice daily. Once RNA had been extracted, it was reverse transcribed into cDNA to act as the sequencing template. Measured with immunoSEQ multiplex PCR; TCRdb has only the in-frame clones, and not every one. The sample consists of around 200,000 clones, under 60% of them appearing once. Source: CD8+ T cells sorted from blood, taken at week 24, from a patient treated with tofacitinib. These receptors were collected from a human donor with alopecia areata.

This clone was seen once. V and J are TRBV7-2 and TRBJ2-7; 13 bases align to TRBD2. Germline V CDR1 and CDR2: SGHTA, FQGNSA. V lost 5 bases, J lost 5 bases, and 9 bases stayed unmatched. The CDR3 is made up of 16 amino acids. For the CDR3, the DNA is TGTGCCAGCAGCCAGAGACTAGCGGGGGGCATGAACGAGCAGTACTTC. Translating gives CASSQRLAGGMNEQYF.

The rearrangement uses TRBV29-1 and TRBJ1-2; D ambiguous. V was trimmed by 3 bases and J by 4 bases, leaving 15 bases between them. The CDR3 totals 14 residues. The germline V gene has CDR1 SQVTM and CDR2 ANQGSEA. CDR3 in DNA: TGCAGCGTTGACTCGACCATATATAGCTATGGCTACACCTTC. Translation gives CSVDSTIYSYGYTF.

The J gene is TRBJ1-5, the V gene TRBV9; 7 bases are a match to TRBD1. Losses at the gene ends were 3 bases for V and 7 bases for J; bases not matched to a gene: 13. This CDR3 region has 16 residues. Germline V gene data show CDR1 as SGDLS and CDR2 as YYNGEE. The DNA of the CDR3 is TGTGCCAGCAGCGAATCAACAGGGGAGTATGGACAGCCCCAGCATTTT. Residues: CASSESTGEYGQPQHF.

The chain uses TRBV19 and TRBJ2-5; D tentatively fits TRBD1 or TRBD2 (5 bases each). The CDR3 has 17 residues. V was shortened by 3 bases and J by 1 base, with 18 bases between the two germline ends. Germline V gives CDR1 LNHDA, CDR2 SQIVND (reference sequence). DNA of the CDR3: TGTGCCAGTAGTATGTGGGGGAGCAGAGGACCCCAAGAGACCCAGTACTTC. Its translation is CASSMWGSRGPQETQYF.

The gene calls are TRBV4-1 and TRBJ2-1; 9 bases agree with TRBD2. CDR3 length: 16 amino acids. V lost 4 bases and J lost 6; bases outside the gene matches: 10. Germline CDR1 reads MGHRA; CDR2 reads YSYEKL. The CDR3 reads CASSLRGGGALNEQFF. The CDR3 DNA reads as TGCGCCAGCAGCCTAAGAGGCGGGGGGGCCCTCAATGAGCAGTTCTTC.

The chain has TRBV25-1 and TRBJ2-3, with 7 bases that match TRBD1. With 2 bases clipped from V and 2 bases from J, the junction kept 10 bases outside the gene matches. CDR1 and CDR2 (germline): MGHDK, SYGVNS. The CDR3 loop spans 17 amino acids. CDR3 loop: CASSETGELVTTDTQYF. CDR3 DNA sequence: TGTGCCAGCAGTGAAACAGGGGAACTAGTTACCACAGATACGCAGTATTTT.

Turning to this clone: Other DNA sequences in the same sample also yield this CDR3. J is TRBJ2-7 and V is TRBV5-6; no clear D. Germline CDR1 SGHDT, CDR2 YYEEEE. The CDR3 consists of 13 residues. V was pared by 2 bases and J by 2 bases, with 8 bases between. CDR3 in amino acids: CASSLGRTYEQYF. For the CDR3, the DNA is TGTGCCAGCAGCTTAGGTAGAACCTACGAGCAGTACTTC.

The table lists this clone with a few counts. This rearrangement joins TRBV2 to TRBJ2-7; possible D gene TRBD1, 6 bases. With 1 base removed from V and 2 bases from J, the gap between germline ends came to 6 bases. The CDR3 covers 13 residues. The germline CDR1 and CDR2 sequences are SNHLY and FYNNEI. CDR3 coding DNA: TGTGCCAGCAGTGAAGGGACAGCCTACGAGCAGTACTTC. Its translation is CASSEGTAYEQYF.

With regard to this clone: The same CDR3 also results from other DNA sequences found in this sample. DNA of the CDR3: TGTGCCAGCAGCCTCCCCCAAGGGGCTGTGAAAGAGACCCAGTACTTC. Translating gives CASSLPQGAVKETQYF. The chain employs TRBV7-9 and TRBJ2-5; D is possibly TRBD1 (5 bases). CDR1 SEHNR and CDR2 FQNEAQ come from the germline V gene (reference sequence). CDR3 length equals 16 residues. V lost 5 bases, J lost 3 bases, and 19 bases lay in between.

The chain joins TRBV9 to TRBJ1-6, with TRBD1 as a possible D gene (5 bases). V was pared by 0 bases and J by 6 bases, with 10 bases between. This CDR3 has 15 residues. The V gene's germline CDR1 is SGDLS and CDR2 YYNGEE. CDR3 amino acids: CASSVAWGSNSPLHF. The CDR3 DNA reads TGTGCCAGCAGCGTAGCCTGGGGGTCTAATTCACCCCTCCACTTT. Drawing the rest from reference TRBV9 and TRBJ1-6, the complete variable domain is DSGVTQTPKHLITATGQRVTLRCSPRSGDLSVYWYQQSLDQGLQFLIQYYNGEERAKGNILERFSAQQFPDLHSELNLSSLELGDSALYFCASSVAWGSNSPLHFGNGTRLTVT.

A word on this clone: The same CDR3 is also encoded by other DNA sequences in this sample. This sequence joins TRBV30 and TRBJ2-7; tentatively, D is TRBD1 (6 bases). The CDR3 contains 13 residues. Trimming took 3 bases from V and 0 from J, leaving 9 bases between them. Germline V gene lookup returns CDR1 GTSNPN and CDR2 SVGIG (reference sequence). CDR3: CAWSTGSSYEQYF. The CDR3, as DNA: TGTGCCTGGAGCACAGGGAGCTCCTACGAGCAGTACTTC.

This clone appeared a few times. In DNA form, the CDR3 reads TGTGCCAGCAGTACGGGACAATCTTCCCCCCTCCACTTT. This sequence encodes CASSTGQSSPLHF. The chain links TRBV27 to TRBJ1-6, with D tentatively TRBD1 (6 bases). This CDR3 comprises 13 residues. Trimming left V 5 bases short and J 13 bases short, with 15 bases between. CDR1 and CDR2 from the germline V gene are MNHEY and SMNVEV (reference sequence).

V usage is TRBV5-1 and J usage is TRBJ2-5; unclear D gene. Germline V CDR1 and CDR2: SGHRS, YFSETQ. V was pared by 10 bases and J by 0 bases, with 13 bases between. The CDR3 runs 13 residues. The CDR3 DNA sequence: TGCGCCGTCGGGCCCCCGGACCAAGAGACCCAGTACTTC. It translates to CAVGPPDQETQYF.

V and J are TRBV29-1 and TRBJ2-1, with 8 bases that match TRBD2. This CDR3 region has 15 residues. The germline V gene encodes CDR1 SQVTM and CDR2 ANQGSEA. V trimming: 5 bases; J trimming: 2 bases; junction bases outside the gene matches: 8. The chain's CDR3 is CSVLTSEDPYNEQFF. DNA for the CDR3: TGCAGCGTTTTGACTAGCGAGGACCCCTACAATGAGCAGTTCTTC.

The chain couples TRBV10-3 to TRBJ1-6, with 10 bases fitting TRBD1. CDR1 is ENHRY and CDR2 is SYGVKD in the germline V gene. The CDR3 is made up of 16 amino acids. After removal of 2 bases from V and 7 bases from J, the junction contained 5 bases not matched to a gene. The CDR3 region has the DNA TGTGCCATCAGTGAGGGACAGGGGGAACGGAATTCACCCCTCCACTTT. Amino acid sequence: CAISEGQGERNSPLHF.

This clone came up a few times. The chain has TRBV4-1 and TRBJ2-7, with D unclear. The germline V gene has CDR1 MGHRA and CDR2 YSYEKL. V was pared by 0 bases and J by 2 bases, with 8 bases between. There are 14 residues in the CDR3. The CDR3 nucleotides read TGCGCCAGCAGCCAAGATAGCCCGACCTACGAGCAGTACTTC. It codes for CASSQDSPTYEQYF.

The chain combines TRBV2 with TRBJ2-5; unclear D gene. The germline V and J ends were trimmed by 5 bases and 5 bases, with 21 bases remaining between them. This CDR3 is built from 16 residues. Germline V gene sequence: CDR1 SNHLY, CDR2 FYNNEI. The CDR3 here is CASSWGSMLNRETQYF. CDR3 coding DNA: TGTGCCAGCAGTTGGGGTAGTATGTTAAATCGGGAGACCCAGTACTTC.

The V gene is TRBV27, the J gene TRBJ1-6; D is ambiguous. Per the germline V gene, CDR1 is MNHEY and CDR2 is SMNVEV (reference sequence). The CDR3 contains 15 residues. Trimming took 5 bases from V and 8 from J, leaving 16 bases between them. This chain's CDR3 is CASSPHVGLDSPLHF. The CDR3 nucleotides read TGTGCCAGCAGTCCTCATGTGGGGTTGGATTCACCCCTCCACTTT.

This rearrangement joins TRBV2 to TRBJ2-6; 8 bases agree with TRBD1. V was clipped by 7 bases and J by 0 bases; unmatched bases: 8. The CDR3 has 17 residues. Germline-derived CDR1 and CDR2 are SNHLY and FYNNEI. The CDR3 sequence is CASNLRDRLSGANVLTF. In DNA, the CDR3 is TGTGCCAGCAATCTGAGGGACAGGCTCTCTGGGGCCAACGTCCTGACTTTC.

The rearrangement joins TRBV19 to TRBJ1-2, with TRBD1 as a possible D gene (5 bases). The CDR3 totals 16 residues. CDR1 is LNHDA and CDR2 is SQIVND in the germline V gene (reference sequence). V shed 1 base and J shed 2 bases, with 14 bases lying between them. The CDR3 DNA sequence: TGTGCCAGTAGTATAGGGGCGACGGGGCTGAACTATGGCTACACCTTC. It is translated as CASSIGATGLNYGYTF.

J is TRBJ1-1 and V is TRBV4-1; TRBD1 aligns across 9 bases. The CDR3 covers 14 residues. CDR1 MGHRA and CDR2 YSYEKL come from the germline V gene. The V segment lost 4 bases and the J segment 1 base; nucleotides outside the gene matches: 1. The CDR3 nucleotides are TGCGCCAGCAGCCCACAGGGGGCGAACACTGAAGCTTTCTTT. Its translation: CASSPQGANTEAFF.

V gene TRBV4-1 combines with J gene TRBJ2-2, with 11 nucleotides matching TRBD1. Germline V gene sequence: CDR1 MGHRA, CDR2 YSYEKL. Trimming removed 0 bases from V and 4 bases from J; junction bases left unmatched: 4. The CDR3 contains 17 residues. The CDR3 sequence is CASSQEWGTGGTGELFF. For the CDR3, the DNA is TGCGCCAGCAGCCAAGAGTGGGGGACAGGGGGCACCGGGGAGCTGTTTTTT.

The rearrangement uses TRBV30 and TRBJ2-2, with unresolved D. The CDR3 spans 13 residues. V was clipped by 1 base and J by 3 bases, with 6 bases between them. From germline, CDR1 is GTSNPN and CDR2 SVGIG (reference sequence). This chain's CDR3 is CAWSGEDTGELFF. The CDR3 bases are TGTGCCTGGAGTGGGGAAGACACCGGGGAGCTGTTTTTT.

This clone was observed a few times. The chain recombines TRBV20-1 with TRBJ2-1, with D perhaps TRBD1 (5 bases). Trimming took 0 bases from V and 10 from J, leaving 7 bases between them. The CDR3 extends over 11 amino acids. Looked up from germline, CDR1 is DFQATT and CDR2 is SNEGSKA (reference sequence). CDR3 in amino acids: CSAREGPEQFF. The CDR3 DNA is TGCAGTGCTAGAGAGGGGCCCGAGCAGTTCTTC.

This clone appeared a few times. The CDR3 coding sequence is TGTGCCAGCAGCTTTGGGGACAGTGCGGCACCCCTCCACTTT. It yields the protein CASSFGDSAAPLHF. This rearrangement joins TRBV5-6 to TRBJ1-6; 7 bases fit TRBD1. Germline loops: CDR1 SGHDT, CDR2 YYEEEE. Trimming cost V 2 bases and J 11 bases; bases outside gene matches: 7. The CDR3 has 14 amino acids.

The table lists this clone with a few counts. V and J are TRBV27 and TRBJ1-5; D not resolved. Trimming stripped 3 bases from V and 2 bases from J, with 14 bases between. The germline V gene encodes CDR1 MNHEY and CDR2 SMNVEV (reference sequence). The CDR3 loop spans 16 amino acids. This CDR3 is CASSFLGPGGNQPQHF. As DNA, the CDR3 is TGTGCCAGCAGTTTCCTGGGCCCGGGCGGCAATCAGCCCCAGCATTTT.